Included here is one T cell receptor beta chain sequence, with context. These data come from a study of control samples from healthy donors and cancer patients. The repertoire was sequenced with immunoSEQ multiplex PCR; TCRdb's copy has only in-frame clones and lacks some. This table has some 70,000 clones, around 80% appearing once. Germline loops: CDR1 SGHVS, CDR2 FQNEAQ. CDR3 length equals 16 residues. J lost 2 bases, V lost 8 bases, and 9 bases had no gene match. Material for sequencing was blood. This chain connects TRBV7-8 to TRBJ2-1; 10 bases are a match to TRBD2. The sequence was obtained from a man aged 55 to 70 in good health. CDR3 nucleotides: TGTGCCAGCGCCCTTGGGAGCGGGAGGGCCTACAATGAGCAGTTCTTC. Translating gives CASALGSGRAYNEQFF.